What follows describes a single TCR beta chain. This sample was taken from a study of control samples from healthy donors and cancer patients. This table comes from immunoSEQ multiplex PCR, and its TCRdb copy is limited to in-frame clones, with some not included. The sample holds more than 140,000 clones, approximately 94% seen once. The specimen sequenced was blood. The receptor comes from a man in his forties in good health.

This CDR3 reads CASSSTAVNTEAFF. In DNA form, the CDR3 reads TGCGCCAGCAGCTCGACAGCGGTGAACACTGAAGCTTTCTTT. V gene TRBV5-1 combines with J gene TRBJ1-1, with D tentatively TRBD1 (5 bases). V lost 3 bases, J lost 0 bases, and 9 bases lay in between. Germline-derived CDR1 and CDR2 are SGHRS and YFSETQ. This CDR3 has 14 residues. Using reference TRBV5-1 and TRBJ1-1 for the parts outside the CDR3, the full variable domain is KAGVTQTPRYLIKTRGQQVTLSCSPISGHRSVSWYQQTPGQGLQFLFEYFSETQRNKGNFPGRFSGRQFSNSRSEMNVSTLELGDSALYLCASSSTAVNTEAFFGQGTRLTVV.